This T cell receptor beta chain was sequenced during a study of blood T cell repertoires in COVID-19. For the study at large: PBMCs, B-cell-depleted T cells, or T cells were the source of the cDNA or gDNA that made up the material.

Those who participated ranged in age from 18 to 89 years and resided in 20 to 30 US areas. Donors in Cohort 3 who had recovered were those with two negative PCRs, healthcare professional clearance, or resolution of their symptoms. In the original processing: Estimates of nucleated cell counts were drawn from the amplification of reference gene primers. Data came from immunoSEQ multiplex PCR; TCRdb stores just in-frame clones and leaves some out. That table gives V, J and clone size, and the DNA gave D and trimming. The table includes 200,000 to 300,000 clones, 65% to 90% detected once. V lost 1 base and J lost 3, with 9 bases in between. The CDR3 loop spans 14 amino acids. Per the germline V gene, CDR1 is LGHDT and CDR2 is YNNKEL (reference sequence).

This rearrangement joins TRBV3-1 (or the pseudogene TRBV3-2) to TRBJ1-2; D gene unclear. Specimen: PBMCs or T cells enriched from blood (not recorded which). This TCR was recovered from a man in his forties or fifties who had recovered from COVID-19. The CDR3 region is CASSQGPVDYGYTF. The CDR3 DNA sequence: TGTGCCAGCAGCCAAGGTCCCGTAGACTATGGCTACACCTTC.